The 25 T cell receptor beta chains given below trace back to one sample, sequenced in a study of CD8 T cells in ankylosing spondylitis. TCRdb called the 5' RACE reads again in MiXCR, with one record for every CDR3 protein. The table lists about 200,000 distinct CDR3 sequences, roughly 25% of them singletons. The sequenced material came from blood, either unsorted or a sorted T cell fraction (not recorded which). The receptors originated from a male donor with ankylosing spondylitis or in good health (not recorded which).

The table lists this clonotype with many counts. The V and J genes are TRBV4-1 and TRBJ2-4, with unresolved D. Germline-derived CDR1 and CDR2 are MGHRA and YSYEKL. The V end was cut by 0 bases, the J end by 1 base, with 13 bases between. There are 17 residues in the CDR3. CDR3 nucleotide sequence: TGCGCCAGCAGCCAAGATCTGGCCATCGGGGCCAAAAACATTCAGTACTTC. Amino acid sequence: CASSQDLAIGAKNIQYF.

In this sample, this clonotype turned up a few times. This chain joins TRBV20-1 and TRBJ2-7; tentatively, D is TRBD2 (6 bases). The V and J ends lost 3 bases and 3 bases respectively, with 21 bases between them. The CDR3 has 16 residues. Germline V CDR1 and CDR2: DFQATT, SNEGSKA (reference sequence). CDR3 sequence: CSASIGYGRGYYEQYF. CDR3 nucleotides: TGCAGTGCTAGCATCGGATACGGGCGGGGCTACTACGAGCAGTACTTC.

The chain combines TRBV3-1 with TRBJ1-2, with 12 bases fitting TRBD1. The CDR3 covers 13 residues. V lost 6 bases, J lost 7 bases, and 3 bases stayed unmatched. Germline V gene data show CDR1 as LGHDT and CDR2 as YNNKEL (reference sequence). The DNA of the CDR3 is TGTGCCAGCAGTCGGGGACAGGGGGCTGGCTACACCTTC. The encoded protein is CASSRGQGAGYTF. Using reference TRBV3-1 and TRBJ1-2 for the parts outside the CDR3, the full variable domain is DTAVSQTPKYLVTQMGNDKSIKCEQNLGHDTMYWYKQDSKKFLKIMFSYNNKELIINETVPNRFSPKSPDKAHLNLHINSLELGDSAVYFCASSRGQGAGYTFGSGTRLTVV.

This clonotype was seen more than once but under ten times. This chain joins TRBV20-1 and TRBJ1-1; TRBD1 aligns across 8 bases. V gave up 3 bases and J gave up 0 bases; unmatched junction bases: 3. The germline V gene has CDR1 DFQATT and CDR2 SNEGSKA (reference sequence). The length of the CDR3 is 14 residues. The CDR3 DNA sequence: TGCAGTGCTAGGGGGGACAGGTTGAACACTGAAGCTTTCTTT. Its translation is CSARGDRLNTEAFF.

With regard to this clonotype: Possible read error: a much larger clone is one base away. The V and J genes are TRBV18 and TRBJ1-2; tentative D call: TRBD1 (6 bases). This CDR3 is 14 amino acids long. Germline CDR1 KGHSH, CDR2 LQKENI. This chain's CDR3 is CASSPGQGNYGSTF. Here the CDR3 DNA reads TGTGCCAGCTCACCGGGGCAGGGGAACTATGGCTCCACCTTC.

At least ten counts were recorded for this clonotype. The chain carries TRBV5-5 and TRBJ1-1, with D perhaps matching TRBD1 (5 bases). This CDR3 contains 16 residues. V was trimmed by 1 base and J by 6 bases, leaving 19 bases between them. Germline V gene lookup returns CDR1 SGHKS and CDR2 YYEKEE (reference sequence). The CDR3 spells CASSLSPSGTGAEAFF. The CDR3 coding sequence is TGTGCCAGCAGCTTGTCCCCCTCAGGGACGGGCGCTGAAGCTTTCTTT.

This rearrangement joins TRBV6-6 to TRBJ2-7; D is possibly TRBD2 (6 bases). This CDR3 spans 13 amino acids. Trimming took off 10 bases at V and 0 bases at J, with 13 bases between the two ends. CDR1 is MNHNY and CDR2 is SVGAGI in the germline V gene (reference sequence). CDR3 in DNA: TGTGCCACTCGGGGGTTGAGCTCCTACGAGCAGTACTTC. Amino acid sequence: CATRGLSSYEQYF.

This clonotype occurred many times. V and J are TRBV18 and TRBJ2-1; 10 bases match TRBD1. J gave up 9 bases and V 3 bases, and 11 bases lay outside the gene matches. This CDR3 contains 16 residues. The germline V gene has CDR1 KGHSH and CDR2 LQKENI. The chain's CDR3 is CASSPGGTGAPIEQFF. CDR3 nucleotides: TGTGCCAGCTCACCCGGCGGGACAGGGGCCCCTATTGAGCAGTTCTTC. Complete variable domain (other parts from reference TRBV18 and TRBJ2-1): NAGVMQNPRHLVRRRGQEARLRCSPMKGHSHVYWYRQLPEEGLKFMVYLQKENIIDESGMPKERFSAEFPKEGPSILRIQQVVRGDSAAYFCASSPGGTGAPIEQFFGPGTRLTVL.

The gene calls are TRBV12-3 or TRBV12-4 and TRBJ2-1; a weak D match, TRBD2 (6 bases). The CDR3 runs to 15 residues. The ends were cut back, 3 bases at V and 4 bases at J, with 13 bases in the middle. The CDR3 protein is CASSFGRDFYNEQFF. The CDR3 bases are TGTGCCAGCAGTTTCGGCCGGGACTTTTACAATGAGCAGTTCTTC.

The rearrangement uses TRBV15 and TRBJ2-5, with D tentatively TRBD1 (8 bases). Germline V gene sequence: CDR1 LNHNV, CDR2 YYDKDF (reference sequence). CDR3 size: 14 residues. Trimming cost V 5 bases and J 3 bases, with 13 bases left between them. The CDR3 DNA sequence: TGTGCCACCAGCTTAACAGGGGGGGAAGAGACCCAGTACTTC. It yields the protein CATSLTGGEETQYF.

In its sample, this clonotype was seen many times. The chain couples TRBV7-6 to TRBJ1-1; maybe TRBD1 (5 bases). Germline lookup yields CDR1 SGHVS and CDR2 FNYEAQ. The CDR3 runs to 14 residues. V lost 7 bases and J 1 base, leaving 13 bases between the germline ends. CDR3 DNA sequence: TGTGCCAGCATCAGAAGGGGAGCGAACACTGAAGCTTTCTTT. Its protein is CASIRRGANTEAFF.

The rearrangement uses TRBV10-3 and TRBJ2-5, with D hard to call. Trimming pared 2 bases from V and 7 bases from J, leaving 8 bases between. The CDR3 has 12 amino acids. The V gene's germline CDR1 is ENHRY and CDR2 SYGVKD. This CDR3 is CAISEGTWTQYF. Written as DNA, the CDR3 is TGTGCCATCAGTGAGGGCACCTGGACCCAGTACTTC.

This clonotype was seen only a few times. The rearrangement joins TRBV6-1 to TRBJ2-7; TRBD1 matches 7 bases. There are 13 residues in the CDR3. CDR1 and CDR2 (germline): MNHNS, SASEGT. V shed 5 bases and J 6 bases; nucleotides not matched to a gene: 7. Here the CDR3 reads CASSQRTGGEQYF. CDR3 coding DNA: TGTGCCAGCAGTCAGCGGACAGGCGGCGAGCAGTACTTC.

This clonotype was counted between two and nine times. This chain connects TRBV5-1 to TRBJ2-1; TRBD1 might be the D (6 bases). The CDR3 length is 15 residues. The V end was cut by 0 bases, the J end by 1 base, with 8 bases between. Germline lookup yields CDR1 SGHRS and CDR2 YFSETQ. The CDR3 region is CASSLGDISYNEQFF. CDR3 coding DNA: TGCGCCAGCAGCTTGGGGGACATATCCTACAATGAGCAGTTCTTC.

The sample holds many counts of this clonotype. The CDR3 DNA is TGTGCCAGCAGCAATCGGCAAGGCCCGAGCTACGAGCAGTACTTC. Amino acid sequence: CASSNRQGPSYEQYF. This chain joins TRBV7-8 and TRBJ2-7; D not resolved. The CDR3 totals 15 residues. Germline V gene data show CDR1 as SGHVS and CDR2 as FQNEAQ. Trimming stripped 5 bases from V and 3 bases from J, with 17 bases between. The entire variable domain, with the rest obtained from reference TRBV7-8 and TRBJ2-7, is as follows: GAGVSQSPRYKVAKRGQDVALRCDPISGHVSLFWYQQALGQGPEFLTYFQNEAQLDKSGLPSDRFFAERPEGSVSTLKIQRTQQEDSAVYLCASSNRQGPSYEQYFGPGTRLTVT.

This clonotype has just a few counts. The gene calls are TRBV28 and TRBJ2-5; 11 bases are shared with TRBD2. The length of the CDR3 is 15 residues. CDR1 is MDHEN, CDR2 SYDVKM, per germline. V lost 3 bases and J lost 2; bases outside the gene matches: 2. The CDR3 region is CASSLSSGGQETQYF. CDR3 nucleotide sequence: TGTGCCAGCAGTTTGTCTAGCGGGGGGCAAGAGACCCAGTACTTC.

This clonotype was seen at least ten times. The chain combines TRBV7-2 with TRBJ2-7; tentatively, D is TRBD1 or TRBD2 (5 bases each). The V gene's germline CDR1 is SGHTA and CDR2 FQGNSA. This CDR3 region has 15 residues. V lost 5 bases and J lost 5, with 19 bases in between. CDR3 loop: CASSPGVARGDEQYF. CDR3 coding DNA: TGTGCCAGCAGCCCCGGGGTAGCGAGAGGGGACGAGCAGTACTTC.

This clonotype was counted a few times. V is TRBV29-1 and J is TRBJ2-7; 8 bases are shared with TRBD1. There are 13 residues in the CDR3. V was pared by 3 bases and J by 7 bases, with 8 bases of the junction left unmatched. Germline assignment: CDR1 SQVTM and CDR2 ANQGSEA. The CDR3 DNA is TGCAGCGTTGACCGAGGACAGGGTGGGGAGCAGTACTTC. Translating it yields CSVDRGQGGEQYF.

The chain joins TRBV6-5 to TRBJ1-1; the D is unclear. Germline CDR1 MNHEY, CDR2 SVGAGI. This CDR3 is 14 amino acids long. V was trimmed by 4 bases and J by 0 bases, leaving 9 bases between them. As DNA, the CDR3 is TGTGCCAGCAGTTCGGGCCATCTGAACACTGAAGCTTTCTTT. As protein: CASSSGHLNTEAFF.

This clonotype was found a few times. CDR3 protein: CSARSGTSGSEQYF. CDR3 DNA sequence: TGCAGTGCTAGAAGTGGGACTAGCGGGAGCGAGCAGTACTTC. J is TRBJ2-7 and V is TRBV20-1; 14 bases are shared with TRBD2. Germline V gene data show CDR1 as DFQATT and CDR2 as SNEGSKA (reference sequence). V trimming: 2 bases; J trimming: 6 bases; junction bases outside the gene matches: 3. The CDR3 extends over 14 amino acids.

This clonotype was counted ten times or more. V usage is TRBV10-3 and J usage is TRBJ2-5; unclear D gene. CDR1 is ENHRY, CDR2 SYGVKD, per germline. The ends were cut back, 3 bases at V and 4 bases at J, with 12 bases in the middle. The CDR3 is made up of 14 amino acids. This CDR3 reads CAISDVVRAETQYF. CDR3 in DNA: TGTGCCATCAGTGACGTGGTTAGGGCAGAGACCCAGTACTTC.

This clonotype has at least ten counts. The V call is TRBV9, the J call TRBJ2-2, with D possibly being TRBD1 (6 bases). CDR3 length: 16 residues. V dropped 3 bases and J dropped 4 bases, with 16 bases sitting between them. The germline V gene has CDR1 SGDLS and CDR2 YYNGEE. CDR3 nucleotides: TGTGCCAGCAGCGCTCAGGGGCCAGTTGGCACCGGGGAGCTGTTTTTT. Translated, it gives CASSAQGPVGTGELFF.

V usage is TRBV6-2 or TRBV6-3 and J usage is TRBJ2-7; possible D gene TRBD2, 6 bases. V was trimmed by 5 bases and J by 6 bases, leaving 20 bases between them. CDR1 is MNHEY and CDR2 is SVGEGT in the germline V gene. This CDR3 is 15 amino acids long. The CDR3 DNA reads as TGTGCCAGCAGTCCCGGCGGGGCGGGAAAGATCGAGCAGTACTTC. Translation gives CASSPGGAGKIEQYF.

This clonotype appeared a few times. This chain links TRBV6-2 or TRBV6-3 with TRBJ2-1; TRBD2 matches 9 bases. The V gene's germline CDR1 is MNHEY and CDR2 SVGEGT. This CDR3 contains 17 residues. Trimming took 7 bases from V and 7 from J; bases not matched to a gene: 17. The CDR3 sequence: CASTPTARIAGENEQFF. CDR3 sequence (DNA): TGTGCCAGCACCCCAACCGCGAGAATAGCGGGAGAGAATGAGCAGTTCTTC.

This clonotype was counted between two and nine times. V usage is TRBV4-3 and J usage is TRBJ2-1; TRBD1 agrees at 7 bases. Per germline, CDR1 LGHNA and CDR2 YSLEER. CDR3 length: 16 residues. V lost 2 bases to trimming and J lost 7 bases; unmatched junction nucleotides: 11. The CDR3 loop is CASSQTIFTTGNEQFF. The CDR3 DNA sequence: TGCGCCAGCAGCCAAACGATCTTCACGACAGGGAATGAGCAGTTCTTC.